Listed below are T cell receptor beta chains from one sample, sequenced in a study of T cell responses to AZD1222 COVID-19 vaccine. Generated by immunoSEQ multiplex PCR, the TCRdb table keeps only in-frame clones and is missing some. This repertoire shows approximately 130,000 clones, approximately 91% found once; its top ten account for approximately 28%. This material consisted of peripheral blood, taken on day 0 of AZD1222 vaccination. Source of these receptors: an adult in good health. Each CDR3 is given with its conserved first and last residue. A D gene is named only where the DNA matches it firmly. Some rows have no size entry. The others give once, few or many, or a class for an expanded clone.

j_gene,v_gene,d_gene,abundance,CDR3nt,CDR3aa
TRBJ1-2,TRBV6-5,.,.,TGTGCCAGCGGAGATACGGGGAAGGGTGGCTACACCTTC,CASGDTGKGGYTF
TRBJ2-7,TRBV30,.,.,TGTGCCTGGAGTTTGTTAAGCTCCTACGAGCAGTACTTC,CAWSLLSSYEQYF
TRBJ2-3,TRBV23-1,.,.,TGCGCCAGCAGTCAGTTGGCAAGTAGCACAGATACGCAGTATTTT,CASSQLASSTDTQYF
TRBJ1-1,TRBV6-5,.,.,TGTGCCAGCAGCCGCATCACAGGGCGCCCTGAAGCTTTCTTT,CASSRITGRPEAFF
TRBJ2-2,TRBV12-3/TRBV12-4,.,.,TGTGCCAGCAGCAACGTAGCCGGGGAGCTGTTTTTT,CASSNVAGELFF
TRBJ2-1,TRBV5-6,.,.,TGTGCCAGCAGCTTGTTGGGGGCCGCTCCGTCTGAGCAGTTCTTC,CASSLLGAAPSEQFF
TRBJ1-2,TRBV20-1,.,.,TGCAGTGCTACCGTGGGAGATGGCTACACCTTC,CSATVGDGYTF
TRBJ1-5,TRBV7-9,.,.,TGTGCCAGCGCTAGTACTGGGGTGCAGCCCCAGCATTTT,CASASTGVQPQHF
TRBJ1-5,TRBV6-4,.,.,TGTGCCAGCAGTGACTCGAGGTGGACAGAAGGCTCCAATCAGCCCCAGCATTTT,CASSDSRWTEGSNQPQHF
TRBJ1-1,TRBV29-1,.,.,TGCAGCGTCAATGGGGCGGGGGTTGACACTGAAGCTTTCTTT,CSVNGAGVDTEAFF
TRBJ2-7,TRBV10-1,TRBD1,.,TGCGCCAGCAGTGACGTGGACAGGGAGTTCGAGCAGTACTTC,CASSDVDREFEQYF
TRBJ2-3,TRBV3-1/TRBV3-2,TRBD2,.,TGTGCCAGCAGTCTAGCGGAGTCAGATACGCAGTATTTT,CASSLAESDTQYF
TRBJ1-4,TRBV19,.,once,TGTGCCAGTAGTATTAGGGACGGAGCAAATGAAAAACTGTTTTTT,CASSIRDGANEKLFF
TRBJ2-3,TRBV5-1,.,.,TGCGCCAGCAGCTTGGCCCCCGGGGGAAGCACAGATACGCAGTATTTT,CASSLAPGGSTDTQYF
TRBJ2-1,TRBV11-1,.,.,TGTGCCAGCAGCTTATTCGGGGCTGAGCAGTTCTTC,CASSLFGAEQFF
TRBJ2-7,TRBV5-1,.,.,TGCGCCAGCAGCCGATCGGGGGTCTACGAGCAGTACTTC,CASSRSGVYEQYF
TRBJ2-4,TRBV18,.,.,TGTGCCAGCTCACCAACAGGTTTCAAAAACATTCAGTACTTC,CASSPTGFKNIQYF
TRBJ1-5,TRBV7-9,.,.,TGTGCCAGCAGCCGCTACGCGGGACAGCCCCAGCATTTT,CASSRYAGQPQHF
TRBJ2-5,TRBV7-9,.,.,TGTGCCAGCAGTGAGGAGGGTAGCGCACAATGGAAAGAGACCCAGTACTTC,CASSEEGSAQWKETQYF
TRBJ1-2,TRBV6-5,TRBD1,.,TGTGCCAGCAGTCTGACAGGGGTCGGTGGCTACACCTTC,CASSLTGVGGYTF
TRBJ2-3,TRBV19,.,.,TGTGCCAGTAAGGATAGACCGGCGGCCATCGCAGATACGCAGTATTTT,CASKDRPAAIADTQYF
TRBJ1-3,TRBV5-1,TRBD1,once,TGCGCCAGCAGCTTGGTGGGACAGGATGGAAACACCATATATTTT,CASSLVGQDGNTIYF
TRBJ1-1,TRBV5-1,TRBD1,.,TGCGCCAGCAGCTACGGACAGGCCACTGAAGCTTTCTTT,CASSYGQATEAFF
TRBJ1-2,TRBV15,TRBD1,.,TGTGCCACCAGCAGAGGAGGGACAGGGAATTATGGCTACACCTTC,CATSRGGTGNYGYTF
TRBJ2-1,TRBV20-1,TRBD2,.,TGCAGTGCTAGTGAAACTAGCGGGAGTACGGAGCAGTTCTTC,CSASETSGSTEQFF